A selection of T cell receptor beta chains follows, all from one sample in a study of CD8 T cells in ankylosing spondylitis. TCRdb analysed the 5' RACE reads with MiXCR anew, one entry per CDR3 protein. The sample lists about 180,000 distinct CDR3 sequences, roughly 10% seen once, with roughly 16% in the top ten. The sequenced sample consisted of blood, either unsorted or a sorted T cell fraction (not recorded which). The source of these receptors is a female donor with ankylosing spondylitis or in good health (not recorded which). The CDR3 runs from the conserved cysteine through the conserved F or W. D genes are given only for firm matches. Clone size is shown for a subset of rows, as once, few, many or a class of expanded clone.

abundance: few
v_gene: TRBV29-1
d_gene: -
j_gene: TRBJ2-5
CDR3nt: TGCAGCGGATGGGGGGACCAGTACTTC
CDR3aa: CSGWGDQYF

abundance: few
v_gene: TRBV12-3/TRBV12-4
d_gene: -
j_gene: TRBJ2-5
CDR3nt: TGTGCCAGCCGGACGGGGGAGACCCAGTACTTC
CDR3aa: CASRTGETQYF

abundance: many
v_gene: TRBV7-9
d_gene: -
j_gene: TRBJ2-7
CDR3nt: TGTGCCAGCAGCTTAACACAGGTTGCAGAGTACTTC
CDR3aa: CASSLTQVAEYF

abundance: -
v_gene: TRBV7-9
d_gene: -
j_gene: TRBJ1-1
CDR3nt: TGTGCCAGCAGCTTCGCCCCAGAAGCTTTCTTT
CDR3aa: CASSFAPEAFF

abundance: -
v_gene: TRBV5-1
d_gene: TRBD2
j_gene: TRBJ2-1
CDR3nt: TGCGCCAGCAGTGGGGGACTAGCGGCGTACAATGAGCAGTTCTTC
CDR3aa: CASSGGLAAYNEQFF

abundance: many
v_gene: TRBV5-8
d_gene: -
j_gene: TRBJ2-7
CDR3nt: TGTGCCAGCAGCTTGAGGGACCTTACCGAGAGCTACGAGCAGTACTTC
CDR3aa: CASSLRDLTESYEQYF

abundance: many
v_gene: TRBV29-1
d_gene: -
j_gene: TRBJ1-1
CDR3nt: TGCAGCGCTCGGAACACTGAAGCTTTCTTT
CDR3aa: CSARNTEAFF

abundance: -
v_gene: TRBV18
d_gene: TRBD2
j_gene: TRBJ2-1
CDR3nt: TGTGCCAGCTCGTTACACGGGACTAGCGGACGGAGCTCCTACAATGAGCAGTTCTTC
CDR3aa: CASSLHGTSGRSSYNEQFF

abundance: many
v_gene: TRBV4-3
d_gene: -
j_gene: TRBJ2-6
CDR3nt: TGCGCCAGCAGCCCGGACGGACTCTCTGGGGCCAACGTCCTGACTTTC
CDR3aa: CASSPDGLSGANVLTF

abundance: once
v_gene: TRBV29-1
d_gene: -
j_gene: TRBJ1-1
CDR3nt: TGCAGCGTTGAAGATCACAAGGAAATTTTTGGCACTGAAGCTTTCTTT
CDR3aa: CSVEDHKEIFGTEAFF

abundance: few
v_gene: TRBV12-5
d_gene: -
j_gene: TRBJ2-1
CDR3nt: TGTGCTAGTGGTTTGGCCATACGGGTTGACTCCTACAATGAGCAGTTCTTC
CDR3aa: CASGLAIRVDSYNEQFF

abundance: -
v_gene: TRBV15
d_gene: -
j_gene: TRBJ2-3
CDR3nt: TGTGCCACCAGCAGAGATCGGGGGTTGGATACGCAGTATTTT
CDR3aa: CATSRDRGLDTQYF

abundance: few
v_gene: TRBV7-2
d_gene: TRBD2
j_gene: TRBJ2-7
CDR3nt: TGTGCCAGCAGGCTCTTAGCGGGCCACTACGAGCAGTACTTC
CDR3aa: CASRLLAGHYEQYF

abundance: -
v_gene: TRBV11-3
d_gene: -
j_gene: TRBJ2-2
CDR3nt: TGTGCCAGCAGCTTAATACCGAACACCGGGGAGCTGTTTTTT
CDR3aa: CASSLIPNTGELFF

abundance: -
v_gene: TRBV2
d_gene: TRBD2
j_gene: TRBJ2-1
CDR3nt: TGTGCCTGCAGTTCAGACCTGGCGGGAGGGCCTAGTATAAATGAGCAGTTCTTC
CDR3aa: CACSSDLAGGPSINEQFF

abundance: -
v_gene: TRBV20-1
d_gene: -
j_gene: TRBJ2-5
CDR3nt: TGCAGTTTTGGGGGGACCCAGTACTTC
CDR3aa: CSFGGTQYF

abundance: many
v_gene: TRBV12-3/TRBV12-4
d_gene: -
j_gene: TRBJ2-5
CDR3nt: TGTGCCAGCAGTCCAAACCAGCAAGAGACCCAGTACTTC
CDR3aa: CASSPNQQETQYF